This T cell receptor (beta chain) was sequenced in a study of shared clonotypes between healthy human individuals. V shed 4 bases and J shed 6 bases, with 13 bases lying between them. The CDR3 totals 15 residues. Germline V gene sequence: CDR1 MNHEY, CDR2 SVGAGI. Generated by immunoSEQ multiplex PCR, the TCRdb table keeps only in-frame clones and is missing some. The sample yields 2 million to 2.5 million clones, 90% to 95% seen once. Findings of the study overall: Sorted-subset sequencing, rarefaction showed, was incomplete despite large depth. Donor clonotype sharing was expected to depend on sequencing depth. Naive subsets generally exceeded memory subsets in estimated richness.

Turning to this clone: Antigen: not known.

The sequence was collected from a young man in good health. The sample was naive CD4+ T cells sorted from blood. Subset of the sample: CD45RA+ positively selected. V gene TRBV6-5 combines with J gene TRBJ1-6; possible D gene TRBD1, 5 bases. The CDR3, as DNA: TGTGCCAGCAGTTCCGTTACAGGAGTTAATTCACCCCTCCACTTT. Amino acid sequence: CASSSVTGVNSPLHF.